A selection of T cell receptor beta chains follows, all from one sample in a study of control samples from healthy donors and cancer patients. Profiling relied on immunoSEQ multiplex PCR, and the TCRdb table lists in-frame clones only, not all of them. The sample includes 100,000 to 150,000 clones, approximately 92% of them seen just once. Sequencing was performed on blood. The receptor source for this set is a man aged 35 to 55 in good health. The CDR3 runs from the conserved cysteine through the conserved F or W. D genes are given only for firm matches. The size entry is marked missing in some rows and otherwise reads once, few, many or a size class.

cdr3_nt cdr3_aa v_call d_call clone_size j_call cdr3_length
TGTGCCAGCAGTTCCCGAAGCAGCCACTCTGGAAACACCATATATTTT CASSSRSSHSGNTIYF TRBV6-5 NA NA TRBJ1-3 16
TGTGCCAGCAGCGCTACTAGCGGGGGCACCGGGGAGCTGTTTTTT CASSATSGGTGELFF TRBV9 TRBD2 NA TRBJ2-2 15
TGTGCCAGTAGTCCACGGGACAGGGCTACCCGCGAGCAGTACTTC CASSPRDRATREQYF TRBV19 TRBD1 NA TRBJ2-7 15
TGTGCCACTCAGGTACAGGAGTCCCCGGTCCACGAGCAGTACTTC CATQVQESPVHEQYF TRBV27 NA NA TRBJ2-7 15
TGTGCCAGCAGCTCGGGGTGGCAGACCCAGTACTTC CASSSGWQTQYF TRBV11-2 NA once TRBJ2-5 12
TGCGCCAGCAGTGACTTTGGGACAGCGGTCTACGAGCAGTACTTC CASSDFGTAVYEQYF TRBV10-1 TRBD1 NA TRBJ2-7 15
TGCGCCAGCAGCTTCAAGGGGCCGACAGATGCGCAGTATTTT CASSFKGPTDAQYF TRBV5-1 NA NA TRBJ2-3 14
TGCGCCAGCAGCCCCTCGACAACCTCGGGGACTGAAGCTTTCTTT CASSPSTTSGTEAFF TRBV5-1 NA NA TRBJ1-1 15
TGTGCCAGCGGAACAGGGGCTTGGGACACTGAAGCTTTCTTT CASGTGAWDTEAFF TRBV7-2 TRBD1 NA TRBJ1-1 14
TGCGCCAGCAGCTTGGTCGGGGGGACCGGGGAGCTGTTTTTT CASSLVGGTGELFF TRBV5-1 TRBD2 NA TRBJ2-2 14
TGTGCCAGCAGTCTAATGATCAGCGGGGGTTCAGGCTACGAGCAGTACTTC CASSLMISGGSGYEQYF TRBV27 TRBD2 NA TRBJ2-7 17
TGTGCCAGCACCGAGGGGGTCGGATGTCAGCCCCAGCATTTT CASTEGVGCQPQHF TRBV21-1 NA once TRBJ1-5 14
TGTGCCAGCAGCCCAACAGGTTACACAGATACGCAGTATTTT CASSPTGYTDTQYF TRBV7-3 NA NA TRBJ2-3 14
TGTGCCAGCAGCACAGCAGGAGGTCCGAACACTGAAGCTTTCTTT CASSTAGGPNTEAFF TRBV7-8 NA NA TRBJ1-1 15